Sequencing of this T cell receptor (beta chain) was carried out in a study of T-cell reconstitution after alpha-beta-depleted transplantation in children. Unique molecular identifiers tagged the TCRbeta library. TCRdb reprocessed the PCR reads with MiXCR, giving one entry per CDR3 protein. Seen here are around 410,000 distinct CDR3 sequences, around 9.9% observed once, and the top ten hold roughly 6%. This clonotype was seen more than once but under ten times. With V trimmed by 3 bases and J by 3 bases, 2 bases remained unmatched. CDR1 and CDR2 (germline): GTSNPN, SVGIG (reference sequence). CDR3 length equals 12 residues.

The V call is TRBV30, the J call TRBJ2-7; 7 nucleotides align to TRBD1. The sample was PBMCs from the stem cell graft donor, taken from the stem cell graft. The sequence derives from a human donor who donated a stem cell graft to a child with acute myeloid leukemia. CDR3 coding DNA: TGTGCCTGGAGAGGGGGCTTCTACGAGCAGTACTTC. This gives the protein CAWRGGFYEQYF. The complete variable domain, with remaining parts taken from reference TRBV30 and TRBJ2-7, reads SQTIHQWPATLVQPVGSPLSLECTVEGTSNPNLYWYRQAAGRGLQLLFYSVGIGQISSEVPQNLSASRPQDRQFILSSKKLLLSDSGFYLCAWRGGFYEQYFGPGTRLTVT.